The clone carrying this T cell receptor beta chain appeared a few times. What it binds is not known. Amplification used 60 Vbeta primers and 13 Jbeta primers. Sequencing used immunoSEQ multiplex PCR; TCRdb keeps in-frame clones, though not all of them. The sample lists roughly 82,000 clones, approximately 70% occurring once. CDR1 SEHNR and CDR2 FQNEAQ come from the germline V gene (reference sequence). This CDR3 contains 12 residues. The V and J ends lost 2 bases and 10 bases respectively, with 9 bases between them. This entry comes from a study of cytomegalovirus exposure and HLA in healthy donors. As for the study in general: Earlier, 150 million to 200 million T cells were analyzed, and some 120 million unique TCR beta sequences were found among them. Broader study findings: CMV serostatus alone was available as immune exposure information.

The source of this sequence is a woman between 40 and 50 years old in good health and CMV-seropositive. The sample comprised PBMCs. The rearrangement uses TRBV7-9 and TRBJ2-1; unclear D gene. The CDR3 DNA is TGTGCCAGCAGCTTATCAGTGACAGAGCAGTTCTTC. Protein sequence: CASSLSVTEQFF.